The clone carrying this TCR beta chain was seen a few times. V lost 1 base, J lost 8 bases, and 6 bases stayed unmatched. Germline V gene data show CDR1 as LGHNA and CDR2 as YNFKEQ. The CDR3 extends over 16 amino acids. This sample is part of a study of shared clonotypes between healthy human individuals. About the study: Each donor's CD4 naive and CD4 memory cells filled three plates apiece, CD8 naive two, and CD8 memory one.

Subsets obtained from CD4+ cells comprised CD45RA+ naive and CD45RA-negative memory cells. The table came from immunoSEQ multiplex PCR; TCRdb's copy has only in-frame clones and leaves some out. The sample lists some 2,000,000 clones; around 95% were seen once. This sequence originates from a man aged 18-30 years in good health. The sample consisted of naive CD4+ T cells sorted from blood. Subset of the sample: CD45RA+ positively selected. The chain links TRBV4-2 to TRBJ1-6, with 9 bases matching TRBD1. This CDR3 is CASSQGVDRGDSPLHF. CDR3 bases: TGTGCCAGCAGCCAAGGCGTGGACAGGGGAGATTCACCCCTCCACTTT.